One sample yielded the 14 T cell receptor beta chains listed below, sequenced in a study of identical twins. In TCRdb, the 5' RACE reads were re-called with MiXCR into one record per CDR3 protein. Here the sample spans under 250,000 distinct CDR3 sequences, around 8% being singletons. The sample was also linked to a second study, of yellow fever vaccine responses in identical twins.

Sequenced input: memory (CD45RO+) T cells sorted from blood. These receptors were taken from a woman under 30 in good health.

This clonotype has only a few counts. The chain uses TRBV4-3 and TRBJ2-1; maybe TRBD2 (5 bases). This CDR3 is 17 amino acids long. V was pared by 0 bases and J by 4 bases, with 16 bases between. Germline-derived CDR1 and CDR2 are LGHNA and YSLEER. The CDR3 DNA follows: TGCGCCAGCAGCCAAGATCTCCTAGCCCAAGGTTACAATGAGCAGTTCTTC. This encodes CASSQDLLAQGYNEQFF.

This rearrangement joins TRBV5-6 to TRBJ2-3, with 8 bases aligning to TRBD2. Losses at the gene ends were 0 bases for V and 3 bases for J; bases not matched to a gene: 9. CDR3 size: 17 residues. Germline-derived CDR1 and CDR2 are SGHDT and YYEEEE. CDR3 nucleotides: TGTGCCAGCAGCTTGGGTCGGCTAGCGGGTGGGACAGATACGCAGTATTTT. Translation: CASSLGRLAGGTDTQYF.

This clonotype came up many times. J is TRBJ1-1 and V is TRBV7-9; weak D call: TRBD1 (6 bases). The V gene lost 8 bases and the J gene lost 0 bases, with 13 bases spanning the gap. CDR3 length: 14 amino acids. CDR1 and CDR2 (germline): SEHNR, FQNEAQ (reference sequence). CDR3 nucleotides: TGTGCCAGCGGATCGGGACAAATGAACACTGAAGCTTTCTTT. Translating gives CASGSGQMNTEAFF.

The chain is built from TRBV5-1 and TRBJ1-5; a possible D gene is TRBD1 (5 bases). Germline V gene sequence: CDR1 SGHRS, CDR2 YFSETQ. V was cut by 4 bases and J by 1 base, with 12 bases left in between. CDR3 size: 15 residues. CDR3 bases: TGCGCCAGCAGCCGGGACGGGGCGAGCAATCAGCCCCAGCATTTT. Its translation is CASSRDGASNQPQHF.

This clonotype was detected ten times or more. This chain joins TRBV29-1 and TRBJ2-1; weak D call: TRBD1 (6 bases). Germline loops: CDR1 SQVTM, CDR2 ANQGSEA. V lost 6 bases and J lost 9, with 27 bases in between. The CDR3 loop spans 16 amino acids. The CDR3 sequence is CSVEFMQGRVFSEQFF. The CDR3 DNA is TGCAGCGTAGAATTCATGCAGGGGAGAGTATTCAGTGAGCAGTTCTTC.

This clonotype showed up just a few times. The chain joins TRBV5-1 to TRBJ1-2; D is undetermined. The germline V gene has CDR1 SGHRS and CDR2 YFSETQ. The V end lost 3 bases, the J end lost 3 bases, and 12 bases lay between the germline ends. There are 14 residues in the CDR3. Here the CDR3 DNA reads TGCGCCAGCAGCTCCGGGCTCGGGGACTATGGCTACACCTTC. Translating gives CASSSGLGDYGYTF.

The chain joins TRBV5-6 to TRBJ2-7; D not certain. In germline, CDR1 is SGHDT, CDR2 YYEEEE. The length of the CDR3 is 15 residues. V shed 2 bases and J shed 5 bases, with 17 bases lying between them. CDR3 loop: CASSLGFLKTNEQYF. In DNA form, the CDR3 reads TGTGCCAGCAGCTTAGGATTTCTGAAAACGAACGAGCAGTACTTC. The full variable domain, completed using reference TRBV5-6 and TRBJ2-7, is DAGVTQSPTHLIKTRGQQVTLRCSPKSGHDTVSWYQQALGQGPQFIFQYYEEEERQRGNFPDRFSGHQFPNYSSELNVNALLLGDSALYLCASSLGFLKTNEQYFGPGTRLTVT.

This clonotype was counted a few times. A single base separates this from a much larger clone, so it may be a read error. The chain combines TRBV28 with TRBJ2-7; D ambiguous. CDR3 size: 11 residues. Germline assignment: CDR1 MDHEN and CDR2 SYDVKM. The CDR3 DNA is TGTGCCAGCAGTTTCCTCTACCAGCAGTACTTC. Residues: CASSFLYQQYF.

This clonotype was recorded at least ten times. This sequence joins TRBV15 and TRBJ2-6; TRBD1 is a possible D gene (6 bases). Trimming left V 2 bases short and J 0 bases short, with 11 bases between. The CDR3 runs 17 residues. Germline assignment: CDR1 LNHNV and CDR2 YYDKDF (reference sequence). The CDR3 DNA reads TGTGCCACCAGCAGATCTACAGGGTTCTCTGGGGCCAACGTCCTGACTTTC. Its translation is CATSRSTGFSGANVLTF.

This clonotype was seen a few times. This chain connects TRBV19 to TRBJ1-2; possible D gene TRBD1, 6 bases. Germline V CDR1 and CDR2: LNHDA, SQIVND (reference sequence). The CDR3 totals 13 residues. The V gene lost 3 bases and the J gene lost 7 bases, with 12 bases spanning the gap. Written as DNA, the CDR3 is TGTGCCAGTAGTATTCGGGGGCGAGGTGGCTACACCTTC. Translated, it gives CASSIRGRGGYTF.

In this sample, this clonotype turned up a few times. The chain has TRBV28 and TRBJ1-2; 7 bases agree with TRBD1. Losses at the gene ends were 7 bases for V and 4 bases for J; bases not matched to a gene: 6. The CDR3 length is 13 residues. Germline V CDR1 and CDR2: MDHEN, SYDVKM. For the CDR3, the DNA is TGTGCCAGCATAACCGGGACAGCCTATGGCTACACCTTC. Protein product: CASITGTAYGYTF.

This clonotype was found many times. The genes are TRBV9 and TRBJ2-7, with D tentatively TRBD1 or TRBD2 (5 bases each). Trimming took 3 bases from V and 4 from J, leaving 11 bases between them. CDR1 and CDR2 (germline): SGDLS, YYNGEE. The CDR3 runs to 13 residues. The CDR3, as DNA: TGTGCCAGCAGCGGGGACGGGCGGTACGAGCAGTACTTC. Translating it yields CASSGDGRYEQYF.

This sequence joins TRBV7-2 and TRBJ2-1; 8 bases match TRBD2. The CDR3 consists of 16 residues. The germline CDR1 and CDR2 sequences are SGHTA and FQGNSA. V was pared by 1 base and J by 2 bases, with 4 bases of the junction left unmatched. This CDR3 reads CASSLGGSGTYNEQFF. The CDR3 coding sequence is TGTGCCAGCAGCTTAGGTGGTAGCGGGACCTACAATGAGCAGTTCTTC.

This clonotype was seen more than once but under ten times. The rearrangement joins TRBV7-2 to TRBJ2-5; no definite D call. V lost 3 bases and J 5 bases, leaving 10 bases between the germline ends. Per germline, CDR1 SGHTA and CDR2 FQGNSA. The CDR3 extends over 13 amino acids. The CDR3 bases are TGTGCCAGCAGCTTTAGAGCAGGCGAGACCCAGTACTTC. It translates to CASSFRAGETQYF.